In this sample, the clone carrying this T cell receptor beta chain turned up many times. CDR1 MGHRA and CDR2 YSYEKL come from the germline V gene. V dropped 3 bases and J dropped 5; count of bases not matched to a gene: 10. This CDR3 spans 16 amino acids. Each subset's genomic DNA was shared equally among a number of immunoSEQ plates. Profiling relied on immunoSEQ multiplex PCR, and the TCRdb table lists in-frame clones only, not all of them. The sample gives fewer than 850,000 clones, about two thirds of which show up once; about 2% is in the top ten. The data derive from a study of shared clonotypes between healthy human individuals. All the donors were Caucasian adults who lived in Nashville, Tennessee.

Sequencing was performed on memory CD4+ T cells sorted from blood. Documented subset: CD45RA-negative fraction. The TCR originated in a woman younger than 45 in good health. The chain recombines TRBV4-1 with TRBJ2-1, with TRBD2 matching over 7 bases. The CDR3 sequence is CASSQSRSGINNEQFF. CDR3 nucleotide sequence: TGCGCCAGCAGCCAGTCGCGGAGCGGGATCAACAATGAGCAGTTCTTC.